Given below is one T cell receptor (beta chain) in context. Data came from immunoSEQ multiplex PCR; TCRdb stores just in-frame clones and leaves some out. The sample shows about 240,000 clones, 75% to 90% of them seen only once. This specimen comes from a study of blood T cell repertoires in COVID-19. Study-level background: Samples of COVID-19 (acute and convalescent) were obtained from the United States, Italy and Spain.

Specimen: PBMCs or T cells enriched from blood (not recorded which). This receptor was identified in a woman aged 25 to 45 who had recovered from COVID-19.

CDR3: CASSGGRGGPGQVNEKLFF. The CDR3 DNA is TGTGCCAGCAGCGGGGGTCGAGGTGGCCCGGGACAAGTTAATGAAAAACTGTTTTTT. V gene TRBV9 combines with J gene TRBJ1-4; D may be TRBD1 (6 bases). Germline CDR1 reads SGDLS; CDR2 reads YYNGEE. V lost 3 bases and J lost 4, with 25 bases in between. The CDR3 loop spans 19 amino acids.